What follows is one T cell receptor beta chain and its context. The data are from a study of blood T cell repertoires in COVID-19. Study-level background: Collection of acute and convalescent COVID-19 samples took place in the United States, Italy and Spain. PBMCs, B-cell-depleted T cells, or T cells provided the cDNA or gDNA that made up the material.

Original methodology: Quantification of nucleated cells was approximated via reference gene primer amplification. Assay used: immunoSEQ multiplex PCR; TCRdb lists only in-frame clones, some missing. The V and J calls and clone size were taken over from that table, and D and trimming were inferred from the DNA. The table includes a few hundred thousand clones, 75% to 90% detected once. The V gene's germline CDR1 is SGHAT and CDR2 FQNNGV. Unmatched junction bases numbered 16, after V lost 5 bases and J lost 5 bases. This CDR3 region has 18 residues. The clonotype comes from a woman aged 50 to 65 who had recovered from COVID-19. The sample comprised peripheral blood. The chain carries TRBV11-2 and TRBJ2-1; 9 nucleotides match TRBD1. CDR3: CASSPRQGGSLNHNEQFF. In DNA, the CDR3 is TGTGCCAGCAGCCCTCGACAGGGGGGATCGTTGAATCACAATGAGCAGTTCTTC.